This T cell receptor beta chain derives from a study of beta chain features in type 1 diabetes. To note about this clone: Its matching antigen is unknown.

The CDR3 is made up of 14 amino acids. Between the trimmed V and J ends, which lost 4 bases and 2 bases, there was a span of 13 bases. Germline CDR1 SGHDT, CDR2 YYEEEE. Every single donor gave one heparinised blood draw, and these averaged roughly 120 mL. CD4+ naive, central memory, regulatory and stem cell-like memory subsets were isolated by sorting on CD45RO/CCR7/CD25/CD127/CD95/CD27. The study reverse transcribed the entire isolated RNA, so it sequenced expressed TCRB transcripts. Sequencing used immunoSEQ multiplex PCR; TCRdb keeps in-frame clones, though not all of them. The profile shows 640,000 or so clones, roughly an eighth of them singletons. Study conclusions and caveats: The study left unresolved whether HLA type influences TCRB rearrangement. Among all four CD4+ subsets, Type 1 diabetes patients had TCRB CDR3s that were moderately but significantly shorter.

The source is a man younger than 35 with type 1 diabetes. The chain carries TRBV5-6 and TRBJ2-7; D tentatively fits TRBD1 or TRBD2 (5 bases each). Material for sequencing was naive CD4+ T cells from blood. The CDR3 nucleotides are TGTGCCAGCAGCCCCCGGGACGGTACCTACGAGCAGTACTTC. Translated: CASSPRDGTYEQYF.